These T cell receptor beta chains were read from a single sample in a study of T-cell memory formation after mild COVID-19. TCRdb reanalysed the 5' RACE reads using MiXCR and keeps one entry per CDR3 protein. The sample gives 150,000 to 200,000 distinct CDR3 sequences, 20% to 25% of which show up once; more than 20% is in the top ten. Source material: PBMCs or a T cell subset sorted from them (not recorded which). The receptor set was obtained from an adult woman who had mild COVID-19 (a few samples of this study predate the infection). Cell type and time point are not known. CDR3s include the opening cysteine and the closing phenylalanine or tryptophan.

V	CDR3
TRBV24-1	CATSDFTSGDNEQFF
TRBV24-1	CATRQGMGGEAFF
TRBV11-3	CASSLDWDSGTEAFF
TRBV5-1	CASSTAWADVEQFF
TRBV7-9	CASSYSGAYNEQFF
TRBV9	CASSVGQGEPYEQYF
TRBV29-1	CSVDSGKETQYF
TRBV27	CASSLDYPSYEQYF
TRBV14	CASSQDETGPLPNYGYTF
TRBV4-3	CASSQGLWGPAETQYF
TRBV12-3/TRBV12-4	CASSFSRELDEQFF
TRBV5-1	CASSLEALAGDEQYF